The present entry profiles one T cell receptor beta chain with its context. Its antigen remains unidentified. Using immunoSEQ multiplex PCR, the repertoire was profiled, and TCRdb retains in-frame clones only, with some absent. The profile covers fewer than 2,000 clones, with about a quarter appearing a single time and around 9.8% taken by the ten largest. The data were taken from a study of T cells in localized non-small cell lung cancer. Germline CDR1 is LGHNT and CDR2 is FRNRAP. This CDR3 spans 11 amino acids. Findings of the study overall: Adjacent lung was found to contain a median about 55 of the top 100 tumor clones. Uninvolved nearby lung showed the greatest T cell clonality, exceeding that found in tumor.

The clonotype was recovered from a male donor aged 60 or over with stage I lung adenocarcinoma. The chain carries TRBV12-5 and TRBJ2-5; TRBD2 matches at 7 bases. The specimen comprised normal lung tissue next to the tumor, sampled before any cancer treatment. As DNA, the CDR3 is TGTGCCAGCGGGGAACGCGACCGCCAGTACTTC. Protein product: CASGERDRQYF.